The 30 T cell receptor beta chains in this list originate from one sample, sequenced in a study of blood T cell repertoires in COVID-19. Sequencing used immunoSEQ multiplex PCR; TCRdb keeps in-frame clones, though not all of them. The sample has some 200,000 clones; around 81% are singletons. The specimen was peripheral blood. The receptors here all came from a woman in her fifties or sixties with acute or convalescent COVID-19.

The chain employs TRBV5-5 and TRBJ1-5; possibly TRBD1 for D (5 bases). CDR1 and CDR2 from the germline V gene are SGHKS and YYEKEE (reference sequence). The CDR3 is made up of 13 amino acids. Trimming shortened V by 7 bases and J by 7 bases, and 15 bases separated the two germline ends. The CDR3 nucleotides are TGTGCCAGCTCAAGGGGAGGCGGGCAGCCCCAGCATTTT. Protein: CASSRGGGQPQHF.

The V gene is TRBV6-6, the J gene TRBJ2-7, with 7 positions matching TRBD2. This CDR3 is 14 amino acids long. Trimming cost V 6 bases and J 0 bases; bases outside gene matches: 5. CDR1 is MNHNY, CDR2 SVGAGI, per germline (reference sequence). The CDR3 protein is CASRNTGGSYEQYF. As DNA, the CDR3 is TGTGCCAGCAGAAATACGGGAGGCTCCTACGAGCAGTACTTC.

This clone was recorded once. This chain joins TRBV7-8 and TRBJ2-7; 11 nucleotides align to TRBD1. With 0 bases clipped from V and 3 bases from J, the junction kept 13 bases outside the gene matches. CDR1 and CDR2 (germline): SGHVS, FQNEAQ. The CDR3 runs to 19 residues. CDR3 DNA: TGTGCCAGCAGCTTAGCTCACCGGACAGGGGGCGCAAACTTCTACGAGCAGTACTTC. This sequence encodes CASSLAHRTGGANFYEQYF.

This clone was recorded once. CDR3 sequence (DNA): TGTGCCAGCAGCTTTGGGGGCGGTAAGCTGTTTTTT. It codes for CASSFGGGKLFF. The rearrangement uses TRBV5-6 and TRBJ2-2, with D possibly being TRBD1 (6 bases). V gave up 2 bases and J gave up 12 bases, with 11 bases separating them. The length of the CDR3 is 12 residues. The germline V gene has CDR1 SGHDT and CDR2 YYEEEE.

The V call is TRBV5-1, the J call TRBJ2-1; possibly TRBD2 for D (6 bases). This CDR3 comprises 15 residues. Per the germline V gene, CDR1 is SGHRS and CDR2 is YFSETQ. V was clipped by 7 bases and J by 7 bases, with 21 bases between them. The chain's CDR3 is CASGIGRGLGNEQFF. The CDR3 nucleotides are TGCGCCAGCGGCATTGGGCGGGGATTAGGAAATGAGCAGTTCTTC.

The chain carries TRBV29-1 and TRBJ2-1, with a possible D match to TRBD1 (6 bases). The CDR3 is 16 residues long. Germline CDR1 SQVTM, CDR2 ANQGSEA. Trimming cost V 6 bases and J 0 bases, with 18 bases left between them. The CDR3: CSVTGQGGGSYNEQFF. Written as DNA, the CDR3 is TGCAGCGTGACAGGCCAGGGTGGTGGCTCCTACAATGAGCAGTTCTTC.

This sequence joins TRBV5-1 and TRBJ1-3; a weak D match, TRBD1 (5 bases). V dropped 3 bases and J dropped 3 bases, with 16 bases sitting between them. The CDR3 spans 16 residues. The germline gives CDR1 SGHRS, CDR2 YFSETQ. CDR3 region: CASSSDTGLVGNTIYF. The CDR3 region has the DNA TGCGCCAGCAGCTCGGATACAGGTCTTGTTGGAAACACCATATATTTT.

J is TRBJ2-3 and V is TRBV9; 7 positions match TRBD1. CDR1 and CDR2 (germline): SGDLS, YYNGEE. This CDR3 is built from 13 residues. V shed 4 bases and J 5 bases; nucleotides not matched to a gene: 4. The CDR3 loop reads CASSMRGQDTQYF. CDR3 sequence (DNA): TGTGCCAGCAGCATGAGGGGGCAAGATACGCAGTATTTT. Supplemented by reference TRBV9 and TRBJ2-3, the full variable domain reads DSGVTQTPKHLITATGQRVTLRCSPRSGDLSVYWYQQSLDQGLQFLIQYYNGEERAKGNILERFSAQQFPDLHSELNLSSLELGDSALYFCASSMRGQDTQYFGPGTRLTVL.

This clone was detected once. This chain connects TRBV6-1 to TRBJ2-7; tentative D call: TRBD1 (5 bases). V lost 4 bases to trimming and J lost 7 bases, with 23 bases between them. The CDR3 runs to 16 residues. The germline CDR1 and CDR2 sequences are MNHNS and SASEGT. The CDR3 here is CASSALPGSPPWEQYF. The CDR3 DNA reads as TGTGCCAGCAGTGCGCTCCCAGGGTCCCCCCCGTGGGAGCAGTACTTC.

The chain employs TRBV11-2 and TRBJ1-3; 10 bases match TRBD1. J lost 6 bases, V lost 6 bases, and 11 bases had no gene match. CDR1 and CDR2 from the germline V gene are SGHAT and FQNNGV. This CDR3 spans 16 amino acids. The CDR3 is CASSKTSGTGANTIYF. The DNA of the CDR3 is TGTGCCAGCAGTAAGACCAGCGGGACAGGGGCAAACACCATATATTTT.

This clone has only one observation. The chain employs TRBV18 and TRBJ2-7; 8 nucleotides line up with TRBD1. The length of the CDR3 is 16 residues. CDR1 is KGHSH and CDR2 is LQKENI in the germline V gene. The junction had 12 bases not matched to a gene; V was cut back by 2 bases and J by 6 bases. Here the CDR3 reads CASSPTRGTGGLEQYF. The CDR3 DNA reads TGTGCCAGCTCACCAACCCGCGGGACAGGCGGGCTCGAGCAGTACTTC. The variable domain in full, completed from reference TRBV18 and TRBJ2-7, reads NAGVMQNPRHLVRRRGQEARLRCSPMKGHSHVYWYRQLPEEGLKFMVYLQKENIIDESGMPKERFSAEFPKEGPSILRIQQVVRGDSAAYFCASSPTRGTGGLEQYFGPGTRLTVT.

The V and J genes are TRBV19 and TRBJ1-2, with 8 bases aligning to TRBD1. This CDR3 has 12 amino acids. V dropped 9 bases and J dropped 4; count of bases not matched to a gene: 4. Germline CDR1 and CDR2: LNHDA and SQIVND (reference sequence). CDR3 nucleotides: TGTGCCAGCCATCAGGGGGCCTATGGCTACACCTTC. Its translation: CASHQGAYGYTF.

This clone occurred once. This rearrangement joins TRBV24-1 to TRBJ1-5; no clear D gene. Germline assignment: CDR1 KGHDR and CDR2 SFDVKD. Trimming took off 3 bases at V and 5 bases at J, with 13 bases between the two ends. CDR3 size: 15 residues. The CDR3 protein is CATSDGSGSHQPQHF. For the CDR3, the DNA is TGTGCCACCAGTGATGGGTCGGGGTCCCATCAGCCCCAGCATTTT.

This chain joins TRBV7-9 and TRBJ1-3; TRBD1 matches at 7 bases. The V segment lost 4 bases and the J segment 0 bases; nucleotides outside the gene matches: 6. In germline, CDR1 is SEHNR, CDR2 FQNEAQ (reference sequence). The CDR3 extends over 16 amino acids. CDR3 amino acids: CASSSRTGVSGNTIYF. CDR3 DNA: TGTGCCAGCAGCTCCCGCACAGGGGTCTCTGGAAACACCATATATTTT. The full variable domain, with the rest looked up from reference TRBV7-9 and TRBJ1-3, is DTGVSQNPRHKITKRGQNVTFRCDPISEHNRLYWYRQTLGQGPEFLTYFQNEAQLEKSRLLSDRFSAERPKGSFSTLEIQRTEQGDSAMYLCASSSRTGVSGNTIYFGEGSWLTVV.

The chain couples TRBV30 to TRBJ2-2; D not certain. Trimming removed 8 bases at V and 2 bases at J, with 3 bases between. Germline CDR1 and CDR2: GTSNPN and SVGIG (reference sequence). The CDR3 runs 10 residues. The CDR3 sequence is CAGNTGELFF. The CDR3 DNA is TGTGCCGGCAACACCGGGGAGCTGTTTTTT.

The chain employs TRBV6-6 and TRBJ2-1; TRBD2 is a possible D gene (5 bases). V was shortened by 7 bases and J by 3 bases, with 13 bases between the two germline ends. This CDR3 is 14 amino acids long. Per germline, CDR1 MNHNY and CDR2 SVGAGI (reference sequence). CDR3 sequence: CASIREPNYNEQFF. CDR3 coding DNA: TGTGCCAGCATCCGGGAACCGAACTACAATGAGCAGTTCTTC.

The V gene is TRBV9, the J gene TRBJ2-2; 9 bases map to TRBD2. There are 15 residues in the CDR3. Germline assignment: CDR1 SGDLS and CDR2 YYNGEE. J lost 5 bases, V lost 4 bases, and 6 bases had no gene match. The CDR3 reads CASSRGGAGTGELFF. DNA of the CDR3: TGTGCCAGCAGCCGCGGGGGGGCAGGAACCGGGGAGCTGTTTTTT.

The V call is TRBV7-9, the J call TRBJ2-2; D is unclear. This CDR3 comprises 12 residues. With 5 bases removed from V and 7 bases from J, the gap between germline ends came to 8 bases. Looked up from germline, CDR1 is SEHNR and CDR2 is FQNEAQ (reference sequence). In DNA form, the CDR3 reads TGTGCCAGCAGCCACTCTAACGGGGAGCTGTTTTTT. This codes for CASSHSNGELFF.

This clone occurred once. The chain employs TRBV6-5 and TRBJ1-2; D is perhaps TRBD1 (6 bases). Trimming took off 6 bases at V and 5 bases at J, with 16 bases between the two ends. This CDR3 has 14 amino acids. Per the germline V gene, CDR1 is MNHEY and CDR2 is SVGAGI. CDR3 coding DNA: TGTGCCAGCAGCGTCGGGGGGCAGGGGTATGGCTACACCTTC. This sequence encodes CASSVGGQGYGYTF.

This chain links TRBV5-4 with TRBJ1-2, with TRBD1 identical over 8 bases. The V gene end was trimmed by 4 bases and the J gene end by 4 bases; junction bases not matched to a gene: 3. Germline CDR1 and CDR2: SGHNT and YYREEE (reference sequence). CDR3 length equals 13 residues. DNA of the CDR3: TGTGCCAGCAGCCCGGACAGGGCCTATGGCTACACCTTC. Protein product: CASSPDRAYGYTF.

This chain joins TRBV6-2 or TRBV6-3 and TRBJ1-5, with unresolved D. Germline CDR1 MNHEY, CDR2 SVGEGT. This CDR3 contains 16 residues. The V end was cut by 2 bases, the J end by 0 bases, with 11 bases between. The CDR3: CASSYAPAYSNQPQHF. CDR3 coding DNA: TGTGCCAGCAGTTACGCCCCCGCCTATAGCAATCAGCCCCAGCATTTT.

Notes on this clone: The sample contains more than one DNA sequence encoding this CDR3. This chain uses TRBV12-3 or TRBV12-4 with TRBJ1-1; 7 bases agree with TRBD1. V lost 6 bases and J lost 1; bases outside the gene matches: 2. The CDR3 is 13 residues long. CDR3 DNA: TGTGCCAGCAGCCCAGGGGGGAACACTGAAGCTTTCTTT. Protein sequence: CASSPGGNTEAFF.

This chain links TRBV6-1 with TRBJ1-4; TRBD1 aligns across 7 bases. This CDR3 has 10 residues. Trimming removed 8 bases from V and 13 bases from J; junction bases left unmatched: 4. Germline V gene data show CDR1 as MNHNS and CDR2 as SASEGT. CDR3 loop: CASRQGVLFF. In DNA, the CDR3 is TGTGCCAGCCGACAGGGTGTACTGTTTTTT.

The chain has TRBV7-2 and TRBJ2-7; the D gene is possibly TRBD2 (5 bases). V lost 3 bases, J lost 6 bases, and 12 bases lay in between. The CDR3 totals 13 residues. Germline assignment: CDR1 SGHTA and CDR2 FQGNSA. The CDR3 reads CASSFLERAEQYF. In DNA form, the CDR3 reads TGTGCCAGCAGCTTTTTAGAGAGGGCCGAGCAGTACTTC.

The V call is TRBV7-2, the J call TRBJ2-1; 7 bases map to TRBD2. After removal of 3 bases from V and 6 bases from J, the junction contained 2 bases not matched to a gene. The V gene's germline CDR1 is SGHTA and CDR2 FQGNSA. The CDR3 spans 13 residues. For the CDR3, the DNA is TGTGCCAGCAGCTTGGGCGGGGGCAATGAGCAGTTCTTC. Its translation: CASSLGGGNEQFF.

The rearrangement uses TRBV27 and TRBJ2-3, with no clear D. This CDR3 has 14 amino acids. CDR1 and CDR2 from the germline V gene are MNHEY and SMNVEV (reference sequence). The V end lost 4 bases, the J end lost 6 bases, and 14 bases lay between the germline ends. CDR3 amino acids: CASSSGRKSDTQYF. As DNA, the CDR3 is TGTGCCAGCAGTTCAGGCCGAAAGTCTGATACGCAGTATTTT.

The J gene is TRBJ2-7, the V gene TRBV15, with 13 bases that match TRBD2. The V gene's germline CDR1 is LNHNV and CDR2 YYDKDF (reference sequence). The CDR3 is 14 residues long. Trimming removed 5 bases from V and 8 bases from J; junction bases left unmatched: 6. The CDR3 region is CATSSGLAGRKQYF. The CDR3 DNA reads TGTGCCACCAGCTCGGGACTAGCGGGGAGGAAGCAGTACTTC. Looking up the rest from reference TRBV15 and TRBJ2-7 gives the full variable domain: DAMVIQNPRYQVTQFGKPVTLSCSQTLNHNVMYWYQQKSSQAPKLLFHYYDKDFNNEADTPDNFQSRRPNTSFCFLDIRSPGLGDTAMYLCATSSGLAGRKQYFGPGTRLTVT.

This chain connects TRBV28 to TRBJ1-2; 7 positions match TRBD1. Trimming at V came to 8 bases and at J to 8 bases, leaving 14 bases not matched to a gene. Germline CDR1 reads MDHEN; CDR2 reads SYDVKM. CDR3 length: 14 amino acids. DNA of the CDR3: TGTGCCAGCCGGAGTTCTAGGGGGCGTCGGGGCTACACCTTC. Translated: CASRSSRGRRGYTF.

V is TRBV7-9 and J is TRBJ2-6; no definite D call. Per the germline V gene, CDR1 is SEHNR and CDR2 is FQNEAQ (reference sequence). Trimming removed 1 base from V and 0 bases from J, with 16 bases in between. The CDR3 spans 19 residues. CDR3: CASSLVFARLSSGANVLTF. DNA of the CDR3: TGTGCCAGCAGCTTAGTGTTTGCCAGGCTCAGCTCTGGGGCCAACGTCCTGACTTTC.

The chain uses TRBV6-6 and TRBJ1-4, with 8 bases that match TRBD1. The trim removed 5 bases at V and 1 base at J, leaving 0 bases unmatched. CDR1 is MNHNY and CDR2 is SVGAGI in the germline V gene (reference sequence). The CDR3 totals 14 residues. The CDR3 loop is CASSDRGTNEKLFF. The CDR3 nucleotides are TGTGCCAGCAGTGACAGGGGAACTAATGAAAAACTGTTTTTT.